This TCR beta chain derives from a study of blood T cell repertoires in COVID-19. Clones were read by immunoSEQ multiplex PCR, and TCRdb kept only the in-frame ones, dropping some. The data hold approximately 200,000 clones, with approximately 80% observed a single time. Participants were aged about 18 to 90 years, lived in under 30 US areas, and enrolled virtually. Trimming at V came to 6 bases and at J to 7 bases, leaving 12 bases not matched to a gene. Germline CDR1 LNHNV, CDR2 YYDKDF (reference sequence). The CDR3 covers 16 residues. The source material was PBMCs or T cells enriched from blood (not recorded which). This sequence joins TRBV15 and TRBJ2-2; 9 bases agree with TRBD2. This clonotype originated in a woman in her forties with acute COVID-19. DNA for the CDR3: TGTGCCACCAGAAGCGGGGGGCCAGGGCATGGCGGGGAGCTGTTTTTT. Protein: CATRSGGPGHGGELFF.